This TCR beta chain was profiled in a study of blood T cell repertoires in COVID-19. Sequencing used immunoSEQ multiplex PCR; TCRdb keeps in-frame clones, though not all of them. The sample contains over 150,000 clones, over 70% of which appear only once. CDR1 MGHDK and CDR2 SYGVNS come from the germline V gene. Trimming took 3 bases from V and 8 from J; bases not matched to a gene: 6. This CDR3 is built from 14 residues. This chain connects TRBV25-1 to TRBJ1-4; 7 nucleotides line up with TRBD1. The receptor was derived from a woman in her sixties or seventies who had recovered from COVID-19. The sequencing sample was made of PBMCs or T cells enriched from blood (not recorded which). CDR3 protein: CASSEGQIGEKLFF. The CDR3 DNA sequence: TGTGCCAGCAGTGAGGGACAGATCGGCGAAAAACTGTTTTTT.